The 9 T cell receptor beta chains given below trace back to one sample, sequenced in a study of T cell responses to AZD1222 COVID-19 vaccine. Here immunoSEQ multiplex PCR was the method, and the copy in TCRdb shows in-frame clones only, minus some. The sample holds approximately 190,000 clones; about nine tenths are singletons and the top ten take roughly 0.99%. Sequencing was performed on peripheral blood, taken on day 0 of AZD1222 vaccination. The receptors were gathered from an adult in good health.

The V and J genes are TRBV25-1 and TRBJ2-5; D is perhaps TRBD2 (5 bases). Germline CDR1 is MGHDK and CDR2 is SYGVNS. The germline V and J ends were trimmed by 4 bases and 12 bases, with 12 bases remaining between them. This CDR3 spans 11 amino acids. CDR3 residues: CASSGPLVKYF. The CDR3 DNA is TGTGCCAGCAGTGGCCCACTAGTTAAGTACTTC.

The count of this clone is one. The chain employs TRBV5-1 and TRBJ2-7; possibly TRBD2 for D (5 bases). This CDR3 is built from 18 residues. Trimming removed 3 bases from V and 1 base from J, with 23 bases in between. Looked up from germline, CDR1 is SGHRS and CDR2 is YFSETQ. The CDR3 bases are TGCGCCAGCAGCTCCGAACTTAACCTACTAGTCGGATCCTACGAGCAGTACTTC. The encoded protein is CASSSELNLLVGSYEQYF.

The V gene is TRBV27, the J gene TRBJ1-5; no reliable D call. V gave up 1 base and J gave up 2 bases, with 12 bases separating them. CDR1 is MNHEY, CDR2 SMNVEV, per germline (reference sequence). The CDR3 length is 16 residues. The CDR3, as DNA: TGTGCCAGCAGTTTATTTCCCACGGCGGGCAATCAGCCCCAGCATTTT. Its protein product is CASSLFPTAGNQPQHF.

Concerning this clone itself: Germline and junction disagree at one end, which may indicate a read error. The chain joins TRBV24-1 to TRBJ2-7; D perhaps matches TRBD1 (6 bases). Per the germline V gene, CDR1 is KGHDR and CDR2 is SFDVKD. The CDR3 runs 13 residues. The CDR3 here is CATSDSGTLDWNF. The CDR3, as DNA: TGTGCCACCAGTGATTCCGGGACACTAGATTGGAACTTC.

The chain combines TRBV11-2 with TRBJ2-2; the D is unclear. This CDR3 region has 16 residues. The germline V gene encodes CDR1 SGHAT and CDR2 FQNNGV. Trimming took 1 base from V and 7 from J, leaving 16 bases between them. For the CDR3, the DNA is TGTGCCAGCAGCTTAGGCTCGTGGCAATCGAACGGGGAGCTGTTTTTT. Translated: CASSLGSWQSNGELFF.

The J gene is TRBJ2-7, the V gene TRBV24-1; TRBD2 matches at 7 bases. CDR1 and CDR2 (germline): KGHDR, SFDVKD. This CDR3 is 13 amino acids long. J lost 5 bases, V lost 5 bases, and 5 bases had no gene match. The DNA of the CDR3 is TGTGCCACCAGTGGAACTGGGAGGGACGAGCAGTACTTC. It codes for CATSGTGRDEQYF.

V usage is TRBV5-1 and J usage is TRBJ2-7, with D uncertain. V lost 5 bases to trimming and J lost 0 bases, with 9 bases between them. Germline V CDR1 and CDR2: SGHRS, YFSETQ. The CDR3 is 13 residues long. CDR3 in amino acids: CASSLKDSYEQYF. The CDR3 DNA sequence: TGCGCCAGCAGTTTAAAGGACTCCTACGAGCAGTACTTC.

V and J are TRBV21-1 and TRBJ2-5; the D call TRBD2 from the table was never checked on the DNA. TRBV21-1 is given as a pseudogene. This CDR3 is 16 amino acids long. This chain's CDR3 is CASSTGAPSGQETQYF. DNA for the CDR3: TGTGCCAGCAGCACCGGGGCCCCTAGCGGCCAAGAGACCCAGTACTTC.

The V gene is TRBV5-6, the J gene TRBJ2-7; 10 nucleotides match TRBD1. V gave up 4 bases and J gave up 5 bases; unmatched junction bases: 6. The germline gives CDR1 SGHDT, CDR2 YYEEEE. CDR3 length: 14 residues. The CDR3 DNA reads TGTGCCAGCAGCCCCAGACAGGGGGCCCACGAGCAGTACTTC. Its protein product is CASSPRQGAHEQYF.